These 31 T cell receptor beta chains came from one sample sequenced in a study of cytotoxic CD8 clonotypes in ibrutinib-treated CLL. Using immunoSEQ multiplex PCR, the repertoire was profiled, and TCRdb retains in-frame clones only, with some absent. The table lists some 12,000 clones, roughly 83% of them singletons. The source was PBMCs, collected at disease progression, from a patient treated with ibrutinib. The receptors were gathered from a human donor with chronic lymphocytic leukemia.

In this sample, this clone turned up once. The rearrangement joins TRBV9 to TRBJ2-3; 11 bases align to TRBD2. The germline V gene encodes CDR1 SGDLS and CDR2 YYNGEE. After removal of 0 bases from V and 2 bases from J, the junction contained 2 bases not matched to a gene. There are 16 residues in the CDR3. The CDR3 loop reads CASSVGTSGYTDTQYF. The CDR3 nucleotides are TGTGCCAGCAGCGTAGGGACTAGCGGGTACACAGATACGCAGTATTTT.

This chain links TRBV2 with TRBJ2-1; D remains unclear. V lost 6 bases to trimming and J lost 3 bases, with 15 bases between them. The germline gives CDR1 SNHLY, CDR2 FYNNEI. This CDR3 comprises 15 residues. The CDR3 DNA is TGTGCCAGCAGCGATCTTTATACCGACTACAATGAGCAGTTCTTC. This sequence encodes CASSDLYTDYNEQFF.

This chain joins TRBV5-6 and TRBJ2-7; D perhaps matches TRBD2 (5 bases). The CDR3 spans 12 residues. Per the germline V gene, CDR1 is SGHDT and CDR2 is YYEEEE. V was clipped by 3 bases and J by 4 bases, with 8 bases between them. The CDR3 sequence: CASSWTSYEQYF. In DNA form, the CDR3 reads TGTGCCAGCAGCTGGACTTCTTACGAGCAGTACTTC.

The chain joins TRBV2 to TRBJ2-3, with a possible D match to TRBD2 (6 bases). The germline gives CDR1 SNHLY, CDR2 FYNNEI. The CDR3 has 15 amino acids. The ends were cut back, 2 bases at V and 3 bases at J, with 12 bases in the middle. For the CDR3, the DNA is TGTGCCAGCAGTGAAACGGGAGTCGGGACAGATACGCAGTATTTT. The encoded protein is CASSETGVGTDTQYF.

This chain uses TRBV18 with TRBJ2-2, with TRBD1 identical over 9 bases. V was clipped by 2 bases and J by 6 bases; unmatched bases: 4. The CDR3 spans 15 residues. Looked up from germline, CDR1 is KGHSH and CDR2 is LQKENI. The CDR3 DNA follows: TGTGCCAGCTCACCAGGGGACAGGGCGGCCGGGGAGCTGTTTTTT. Protein product: CASSPGDRAAGELFF.

This chain joins TRBV27 and TRBJ2-7; no firm D call. CDR1 and CDR2 (germline): MNHEY, SMNVEV (reference sequence). The CDR3 spans 11 residues. V was clipped by 6 bases and J by 9 bases, with 12 bases between them. Here the CDR3 reads CASRLGLRQYF. Written as DNA, the CDR3 is TGTGCCAGCAGGCTAGGGCTCCGGCAGTACTTC.

As DNA, the CDR3 is TGTGCCAGAAGCCTATATGCGCCGGGCCCCAACAATCAGCCCCAGCATTTT. Translating it yields CARSLYAPGPNNQPQHF. J is TRBJ1-5 and V is TRBV7-5. TRBV7-5 is designated a pseudogene. The CDR3 runs 17 residues.

The V call is TRBV19, the J call TRBJ2-7, with TRBD1 matching over 10 bases. V was pared by 5 bases and J by 6 bases, with 10 bases of the junction left unmatched. The CDR3 extends over 15 amino acids. Germline V gene data show CDR1 as LNHDA and CDR2 as SQIVND (reference sequence). The CDR3, as DNA: TGTGCCAGTAGTCCGTCCCGGGACAGGGGCGGCGAGCAGTACTTC. Amino acids: CASSPSRDRGGEQYF.

This chain connects TRBV15 to TRBJ1-4; 7 bases are a match to TRBD1. The CDR3 length is 15 residues. The germline gives CDR1 LNHNV, CDR2 YYDKDF (reference sequence). With 5 bases clipped from V and 5 bases from J, the junction kept 8 bases outside the gene matches. The CDR3 DNA reads as TGTGCCACCAGCGGAAGACAGGGTCGAAATGAAAAACTGTTTTTT. It codes for CATSGRQGRNEKLFF.

The rearrangement links TRBV27 to TRBJ1-1, with a tentative D call TRBD1 (5 bases). Per germline, CDR1 MNHEY and CDR2 SMNVEV (reference sequence). The CDR3 runs to 15 residues. V lost 3 bases to trimming and J lost 0 bases, with 11 bases between them. CDR3 sequence: CASSLGPYLNTEAFF. DNA for the CDR3: TGTGCCAGCAGTTTGGGGCCTTATCTGAACACTGAAGCTTTCTTT.

The chain employs TRBV6-1 and TRBJ2-7, with D possibly matching TRBD1 (7 bases). From germline, CDR1 is MNHNS and CDR2 SASEGT. Deletions cut 6 bases from V and 0 bases from J, with 12 bases between. The CDR3 length is 14 residues. The CDR3 region has the DNA TGTGCCAGCAGCAGGGGGGAATCCTCCTACGAGCAGTACTTC. Translating gives CASSRGESSYEQYF.

The chain has TRBV18 and TRBJ2-7; D possibly corresponds to TRBD1 (6 bases). V lost 2 bases and J lost 1, with 12 bases in between. CDR1 KGHSH and CDR2 LQKENI come from the germline V gene. The CDR3 totals 15 residues. This CDR3 is CASSPVDSLSYEQYF. The DNA of the CDR3 is TGTGCCAGCTCACCAGTGGACAGTTTATCCTACGAGCAGTACTTC.

This CDR3 is CASSVGSSYEQYF. CDR3 sequence (DNA): TGCGCCAGCAGTGTCGGATCTTCCTACGAGCAGTACTTC. The chain combines TRBV10-1 with TRBJ2-7; D not resolved. This CDR3 has 13 residues. V was clipped by 4 bases and J by 1 base, with 8 bases between them. Germline-derived CDR1 and CDR2 are WNHNN and SYGVQD (reference sequence).

The gene calls are TRBV15 and TRBJ2-5; possibly TRBD1 for D (6 bases). The CDR3 loop spans 15 amino acids. Trimming cost V 4 bases and J 5 bases, with 17 bases left between them. Germline V lookup: CDR1 LNHNV, CDR2 YYDKDF (reference sequence). The CDR3: CATSTQGGVTETQYF. In DNA, the CDR3 is TGTGCCACCAGCACCCAAGGGGGAGTGACCGAGACCCAGTACTTC.

The V and J genes are TRBV7-9 and TRBJ1-1, with no clear D. The CDR3 has 14 residues. Per the germline V gene, CDR1 is SEHNR and CDR2 is FQNEAQ (reference sequence). V lost 7 bases and J lost 2, with 14 bases in between. This chain's CDR3 is CASTWEGLNTEAFF. The CDR3 DNA reads as TGTGCCAGCACCTGGGAGGGCTTAAACACTGAAGCTTTCTTT.

The V gene is TRBV11-1, the J gene TRBJ2-5, with D perhaps being TRBD1 or TRBD2 (5 bases each). Germline CDR1 reads SGHAT; CDR2 reads FQDESV (reference sequence). Between the trimmed V and J ends, which lost 10 bases and 1 base, there was a span of 16 bases. CDR3 length: 14 amino acids. CDR3 loop: CANWGCGSQETQYF. The CDR3 DNA is TGTGCCAATTGGGGGTGTGGGTCCCAAGAGACCCAGTACTTC.

This chain uses TRBV20-1 with TRBJ1-1, with 7 bases identical to TRBD1. Per germline, CDR1 DFQATT and CDR2 SNEGSKA (reference sequence). The trim removed 5 bases at V and 10 bases at J, leaving 7 bases unmatched. The CDR3 sequence is 11 residues long. CDR3 residues: CSAEGARRAFF. As DNA, the CDR3 is TGCAGTGCTGAGGGGGCGCGGAGAGCTTTCTTT.

J is TRBJ2-7 and V is TRBV2, with D perhaps matching TRBD1 (6 bases). CDR1 and CDR2 (germline): SNHLY, FYNNEI. V was pared by 7 bases and J by 3 bases, with 16 bases between. This CDR3 contains 14 residues. CDR3 in amino acids: CASMPRDTLYEQYF. Here the CDR3 DNA reads TGTGCCAGCATGCCCCGGGACACGCTCTACGAGCAGTACTTC.

V gene TRBV9 combines with J gene TRBJ2-1; D assignment may be TRBD1 or TRBD2 (5 bases each). This CDR3 contains 12 residues. Germline values: CDR1 SGDLS, CDR2 YYNGEE. V lost 6 bases, J lost 8 bases, and 12 bases lay in between. The CDR3 sequence is CASIRDPHEQFF. CDR3 nucleotides: TGTGCCAGCATCCGGGACCCCCATGAGCAGTTCTTC.

The J gene is TRBJ2-7, the V gene TRBV19; D perhaps matches TRBD2 (5 bases). CDR1 and CDR2 from the germline V gene are LNHDA and SQIVND (reference sequence). The V end lost 5 bases, the J end lost 2 bases, and 16 bases lay between the germline ends. CDR3 length equals 15 residues. CDR3 sequence: CASSLRGSDPYEQYF. The CDR3 DNA reads as TGTGCCAGTAGTCTCCGAGGTAGCGACCCCTACGAGCAGTACTTC.

This sequence joins TRBV6-5 and TRBJ1-1; D gene uncertain. V was trimmed by 7 bases and J by 0 bases, leaving 12 bases between them. The germline gives CDR1 MNHEY, CDR2 SVGAGI. CDR3 size: 14 residues. DNA of the CDR3: TGTGCCAGCAAGGTCCATGGAGTGAACACTGAAGCTTTCTTT. Translation: CASKVHGVNTEAFF.

The V and J genes are TRBV7-6 and TRBJ2-5, with D possibly matching TRBD2 (5 bases). CDR3 size: 15 residues. Per the germline V gene, CDR1 is SGHVS and CDR2 is FNYEAQ. Trimming cost V 1 base and J 4 bases, with 13 bases left between them. CDR3 sequence (DNA): TGTGCCAGCAGCTTAGTCGGGCCGGGGTTAGAGACCCAGTACTTC. It translates to CASSLVGPGLETQYF.

This clone was found once. V usage is TRBV5-1 and J usage is TRBJ2-5, with 7 bases aligning to TRBD1. Trimming at V came to 5 bases and at J to 5 bases, leaving 6 bases not matched to a gene. CDR3 length equals 13 residues. In germline, CDR1 is SGHRS, CDR2 YFSETQ. The CDR3, as DNA: TGCGCCAGCAGAATAGGGGGCTACGAGACCCAGTACTTC. The encoded protein is CASRIGGYETQYF.

The V call is TRBV10-3, the J call TRBJ2-5; D is possibly TRBD2 (5 bases). V lost 0 bases, J lost 2 bases, and 13 bases lay in between. Per the germline V gene, CDR1 is ENHRY and CDR2 is SYGVKD. CDR3 length: 16 residues. CDR3: CAISESGQRGQETQYF. CDR3 sequence (DNA): TGTGCCATCAGTGAGTCCGGCCAGCGAGGGCAAGAGACCCAGTACTTC.

V usage is TRBV19 and J usage is TRBJ2-1; 10 nucleotides line up with TRBD2. V lost 4 bases and J lost 9; bases outside the gene matches: 12. Germline-derived CDR1 and CDR2 are LNHDA and SQIVND (reference sequence). CDR3 size: 16 residues. CDR3 nucleotides: TGTGCCAGTAGTAGAAGCCCTAGCGGGAGTATGGGTGAGCAGTTCTTC. It yields the protein CASSRSPSGSMGEQFF. Variable domain in full (rest from reference TRBV19 and TRBJ2-1): DGGITQSPKYLFRKEGQNVTLSCEQNLNHDAMYWYRQDPGQGLRLIYYSQIVNDFQKGDIAEGYSVSREKKESFPLTVTSAQKNPTAFYLCASSRSPSGSMGEQFFGPGTRLTVL.

V gene TRBV6-6 combines with J gene TRBJ2-7; 7 bases are a match to TRBD1. CDR3 length: 13 residues. After removal of 5 bases from V and 5 bases from J, the junction contained 6 bases not matched to a gene. From germline, CDR1 is MNHNY and CDR2 SVGAGI (reference sequence). The CDR3 loop reads CASSRQGGHEQYF. CDR3 sequence (DNA): TGTGCCAGCAGTCGACAGGGCGGTCACGAGCAGTACTTC.

This clone was observed a single time. The chain recombines TRBV10-2 with TRBJ2-7; D is unclear. Germline loops: CDR1 WSHSY, CDR2 SAAADI. The V gene lost 0 bases and the J gene lost 5 bases, with 8 bases spanning the gap. CDR3 length: 13 amino acids. The CDR3 reads CASSESRFHEQYF. In nucleotides, the CDR3 is TGCGCCAGCAGTGAGTCTAGGTTCCACGAGCAGTACTTC.

This chain links TRBV19 with TRBJ1-5; tentative D call: TRBD1 (5 bases). CDR1 is LNHDA, CDR2 SQIVND, per germline (reference sequence). V was trimmed by 7 bases and J by 4 bases, leaving 14 bases between them. The length of the CDR3 is 14 residues. CDR3 sequence reads: CASTPLRGNQPQHF. The CDR3 DNA is TGTGCCAGTACCCCCTTGAGGGGAAATCAGCCCCAGCATTTT.

CDR3 loop: CSVFTSTEAFF. The DNA for the CDR3 is TGCAGCGTTTTCACGAGCACTGAAGCTTTCTTT. The J gene is TRBJ1-1, the V gene TRBV29-1; no definite D call. The ends were cut back, 5 bases at V and 4 bases at J, with 8 bases in the middle. CDR1 and CDR2 (germline): SQVTM, ANQGSEA. This CDR3 has 11 residues.

The genes are TRBV5-5 and TRBJ1-1, with 8 positions matching TRBD1. The CDR3 totals 15 residues. V trimming: 3 bases; J trimming: 6 bases; junction bases outside the gene matches: 10. In germline, CDR1 is SGHKS, CDR2 YYEKEE (reference sequence). CDR3 bases: TGTGCCAGCAGCTCGGACAGGGAGGTAAGGCCTGAAGCTTTCTTT. It yields the protein CASSSDREVRPEAFF.

The rearrangement links TRBV5-1 to TRBJ2-3; 7 nucleotides match TRBD2. The length of the CDR3 is 15 residues. In germline, CDR1 is SGHRS, CDR2 YFSETQ. V was clipped by 1 base and J by 0 bases; unmatched bases: 2. This CDR3 is CASSLRGVSTDTQYF. CDR3 DNA: TGCGCCAGCAGCTTGCGGGGGGTCAGCACAGATACGCAGTATTTT. The whole variable domain, remainder taken from reference TRBV5-1 and TRBJ2-3, is KAGVTQTPRYLIKTRGQQVTLSCSPISGHRSVSWYQQTPGQGLQFLFEYFSETQRNKGNFPGRFSGRQFSNSRSEMNVSTLELGDSALYLCASSLRGVSTDTQYFGPGTRLTVL.